Given below is one TCR beta chain in context. As processed by the authors: Reference gene primer amplification gave nucleated cell count estimates. Libraries were prepared by immunoSEQ multiplex PCR; TCRdb keeps only in-frame clonotypes and omits some of them. That table furnishes V, J and clone size, whereas the DNA furnished D and trimming. The data contain hundreds of thousands of clones, 70% to 90% of them singletons. The data were taken from a study of blood T cell repertoires in COVID-19. Looking at the study overall: COVID-19 samples from acute and convalescent phases originated in the United States, Italy and Spain. In each case, the material was cDNA or gDNA derived from T cells, B-cell-depleted T cells, or PBMCs.

Per germline, CDR1 SGHNT and CDR2 YYREEE (reference sequence). The germline V and J ends were trimmed by 4 bases and 6 bases, with 18 bases remaining between them. The CDR3 totals 15 residues. The TCR originated in a human donor in a cohort sampled during active COVID-19. The genes are TRBV5-4 and TRBJ2-3; a weak D match, TRBD2 (6 bases). The sequenced sample consisted of peripheral blood. This CDR3 is CASSPPGLDSDTQYF. CDR3 DNA sequence: TGTGCCAGCAGCCCCCCGGGACTCGACTCGGATACGCAGTATTTT. Full variable domain (outside the CDR3, taken from reference TRBV5-4 and TRBJ2-3): ETGVTQSPTHLIKTRGQQVTLRCSSQSGHNTVSWYQQALGQGPQFIFQYYREEENGRGNFPPRFSGLQFPNYSSELNVNALELDDSALYLCASSPPGLDSDTQYFGPGTRLTVL.